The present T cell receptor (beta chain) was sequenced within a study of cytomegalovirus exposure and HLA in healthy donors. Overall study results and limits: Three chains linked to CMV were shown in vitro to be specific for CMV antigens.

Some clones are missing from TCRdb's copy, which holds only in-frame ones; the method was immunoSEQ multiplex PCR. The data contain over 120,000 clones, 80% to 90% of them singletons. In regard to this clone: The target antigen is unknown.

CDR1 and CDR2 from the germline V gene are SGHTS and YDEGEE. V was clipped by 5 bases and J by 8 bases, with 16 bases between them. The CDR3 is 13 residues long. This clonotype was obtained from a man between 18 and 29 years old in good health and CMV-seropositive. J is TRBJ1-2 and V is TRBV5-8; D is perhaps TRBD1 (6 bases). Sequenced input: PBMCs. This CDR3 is CASSSRGTRGYTF. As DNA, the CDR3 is TGTGCCAGCAGTAGTAGGGGGACTAGAGGCTACACCTTC.